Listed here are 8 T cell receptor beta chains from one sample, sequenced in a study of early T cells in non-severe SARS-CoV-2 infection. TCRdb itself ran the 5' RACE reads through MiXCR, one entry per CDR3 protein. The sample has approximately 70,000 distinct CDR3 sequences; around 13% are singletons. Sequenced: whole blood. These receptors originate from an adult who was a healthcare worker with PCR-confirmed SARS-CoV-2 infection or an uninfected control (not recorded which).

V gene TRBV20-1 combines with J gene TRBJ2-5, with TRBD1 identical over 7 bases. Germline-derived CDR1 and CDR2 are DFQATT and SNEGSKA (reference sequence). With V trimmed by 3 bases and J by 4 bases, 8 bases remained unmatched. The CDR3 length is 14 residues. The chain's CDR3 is CSARQRGGGETQYF. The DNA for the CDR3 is TGCAGTGCTAGGCAAAGAGGGGGCGGAGAGACCCAGTACTTC.

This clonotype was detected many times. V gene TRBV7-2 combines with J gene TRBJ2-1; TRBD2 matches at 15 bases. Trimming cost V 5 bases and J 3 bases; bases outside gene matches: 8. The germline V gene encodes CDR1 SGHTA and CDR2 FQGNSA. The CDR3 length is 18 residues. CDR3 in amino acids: CASSLEGTSGRFYNEQFF. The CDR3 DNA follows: TGTGCCAGCAGCCTAGAAGGGACTAGCGGGAGGTTCTACAATGAGCAGTTCTTC. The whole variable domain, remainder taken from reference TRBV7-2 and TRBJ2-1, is GAGVSQSPSNKVTEKGKDVELRCDPISGHTALYWYRQSLGQGLEFLIYFQGNSAPDKSGLPSDRFSAERTGGSVSTLTIQRTQQEDSAVYLCASSLEGTSGRFYNEQFFGPGTRLTVL.

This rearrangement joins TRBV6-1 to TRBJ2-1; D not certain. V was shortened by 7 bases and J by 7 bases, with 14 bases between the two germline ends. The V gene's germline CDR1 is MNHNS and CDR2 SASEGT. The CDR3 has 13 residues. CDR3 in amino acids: CASKAVGNNEQFF. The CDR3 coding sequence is TGTGCCAGCAAGGCCGTGGGTAATAATGAGCAGTTCTTC.

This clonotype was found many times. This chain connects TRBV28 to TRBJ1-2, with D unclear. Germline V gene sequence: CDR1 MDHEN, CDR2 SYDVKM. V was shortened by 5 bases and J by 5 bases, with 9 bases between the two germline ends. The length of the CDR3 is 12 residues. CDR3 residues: CASSLRLYGYTF. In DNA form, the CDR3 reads TGTGCCAGCAGTCTAAGATTATATGGCTACACCTTC.

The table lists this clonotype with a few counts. CDR3 coding DNA: TGTGCCAGCAGCTTAGCGGGCCTTTATAGCAATCAGCCCCAGCATTTT. Protein product: CASSLAGLYSNQPQHF. J is TRBJ1-5 and V is TRBV7-8; no firm D call. The ends were cut back, 0 bases at V and 0 bases at J, with 9 bases in the middle. The CDR3 is 16 amino acids. Germline values: CDR1 SGHVS, CDR2 FQNEAQ. Combining the CDR3 with reference TRBV7-8 and TRBJ1-5 gives the whole variable domain GAGVSQSPRYKVAKRGQDVALRCDPISGHVSLFWYQQALGQGPEFLTYFQNEAQLDKSGLPSDRFFAERPEGSVSTLKIQRTQQEDSAVYLCASSLAGLYSNQPQHFGDGTRLSIL.

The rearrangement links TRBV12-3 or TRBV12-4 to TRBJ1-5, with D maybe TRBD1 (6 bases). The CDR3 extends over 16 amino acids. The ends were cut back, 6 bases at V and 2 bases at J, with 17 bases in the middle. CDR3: CASSPGVGTGNQPQHF. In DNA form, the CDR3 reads TGTGCCAGCAGCCCAGGGGTCGGGACCGGCAATCAGCCCCAGCATTTT.

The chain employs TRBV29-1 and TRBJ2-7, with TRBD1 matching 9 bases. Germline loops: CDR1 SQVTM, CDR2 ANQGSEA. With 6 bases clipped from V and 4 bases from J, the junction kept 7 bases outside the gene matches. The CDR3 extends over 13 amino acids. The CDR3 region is CSVAGTGRYEQYF. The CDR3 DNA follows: TGCAGCGTAGCCGGGACAGGGAGGTACGAGCAGTACTTC.

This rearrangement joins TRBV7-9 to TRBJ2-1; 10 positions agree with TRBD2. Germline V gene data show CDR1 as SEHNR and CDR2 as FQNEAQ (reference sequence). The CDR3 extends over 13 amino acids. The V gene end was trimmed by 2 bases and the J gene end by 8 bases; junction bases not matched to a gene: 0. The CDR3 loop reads CASSLSGRDEQFF. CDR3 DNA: TGTGCCAGCAGCTTAAGCGGGAGGGATGAGCAGTTCTTC.